The rows below give T cell receptor beta chains drawn from one sample of a study of T cells in narcolepsy. The repertoire was sequenced with immunoSEQ multiplex PCR; TCRdb's copy has only in-frame clones and lacks some. The profile shows 31,000 or so clones, 90% of them singletons. Sequenced: CD45RA- memory CD4+ T cells from PBMCs. The receptors come from a human donor with narcolepsy. Each CDR3 is given with its conserved first and last residue. D genes are given only for firm matches. A clone size is listed for some rows: how often the clone was seen (once, few, many), or a class if it is expanded.

v_call: TRBV28; clone_size: .; d_call: .; j_call: TRBJ1-2; cdr3_aa: CASRSGHMYGYTF; cdr3_nt: TGTGCCAGCAGGTCGGGACACATGTATGGCTACACCTTC
v_call: TRBV7-9; clone_size: .; d_call: .; j_call: TRBJ2-7; cdr3_aa: CASSPGSAYEQYF; cdr3_nt: TGTGCCAGCAGCCCCGGGAGCGCTTACGAGCAGTACTTC
v_call: TRBV2; clone_size: .; d_call: .; j_call: TRBJ1-5; cdr3_aa: CASSDEGGGGSNQPQHF; cdr3_nt: TGTGCCAGCAGTGACGAGGGGGGCGGGGGTAGCAATCAGCCCCAGCATTTT
v_call: TRBV19; clone_size: .; d_call: TRBD2; j_call: TRBJ2-7; cdr3_aa: CASSVLGLAGAGEQYF; cdr3_nt: TGTGCCAGTAGTGTCCTGGGACTAGCGGGAGCTGGCGAGCAGTACTTC
v_call: TRBV29-1; clone_size: .; d_call: .; j_call: TRBJ1-2; cdr3_aa: CSAAGPNGYTF; cdr3_nt: TGCAGCGCTGCAGGGCCCAATGGCTACACCTTC
v_call: TRBV7-8; clone_size: .; d_call: .; j_call: TRBJ2-4; cdr3_aa: CASSPTRILAKNIQYF; cdr3_nt: TGTGCCAGCAGCCCAACGCGGATACTAGCCAAAAACATTCAGTACTTC
v_call: TRBV18; clone_size: .; d_call: TRBD1; j_call: TRBJ1-1; cdr3_aa: CASNPTGALGNTEAFF; cdr3_nt: TGTGCCAGCAACCCTACAGGGGCGCTAGGGAACACTGAAGCTTTCTTT
v_call: TRBV18; clone_size: .; d_call: .; j_call: TRBJ2-3; cdr3_aa: CASSPPAKRKSDTQYF; cdr3_nt: TGTGCCAGCTCACCACCGGCGAAACGCAAATCAGATACGCAGTATTTT
v_call: TRBV28; clone_size: .; d_call: TRBD1; j_call: TRBJ2-7; cdr3_aa: CASSAGDRVPYEQYF; cdr3_nt: TGTGCCAGCAGTGCCGGGGACAGGGTACCCTACGAGCAGTACTTC
v_call: TRBV7-2; clone_size: .; d_call: .; j_call: TRBJ2-7; cdr3_aa: CASSPRPGKGPSNEQYF; cdr3_nt: TGTGCCAGCAGCCCCAGACCGGGTAAGGGCCCGTCGAACGAGCAGTACTTC
v_call: TRBV4-2; clone_size: .; d_call: TRBD2; j_call: TRBJ2-5; cdr3_aa: CASSQGTSGGPQETQYF; cdr3_nt: TGTGCCAGCAGCCAAGGGACTAGCGGGGGGCCGCAAGAGACCCAGTACTTC
v_call: TRBV5-7; clone_size: .; d_call: TRBD1; j_call: TRBJ2-7; cdr3_aa: CASSLLTGGAGEQYF; cdr3_nt: TGTGCCAGCAGCTTGTTAACAGGGGGCGCGGGGGAGCAGTACTTC
v_call: TRBV2; clone_size: .; d_call: TRBD1; j_call: TRBJ1-2; cdr3_aa: CASREAGGRGYTF; cdr3_nt: TGTGCCAGCAGGGAAGCAGGGGGCCGCGGCTACACCTTC
v_call: TRBV4-1; clone_size: .; d_call: .; j_call: TRBJ1-4; cdr3_aa: CASRVLGISNEKLFF; cdr3_nt: TGCGCCAGCAGAGTGCTCGGGATCTCAAATGAAAAACTGTTTTTT
v_call: TRBV11-2; clone_size: .; d_call: .; j_call: TRBJ1-3; cdr3_aa: CASSQHWTFSGNTIYF; cdr3_nt: TGTGCCAGCAGCCAACACTGGACATTCTCTGGAAACACCATATATTTT
v_call: TRBV11-2; clone_size: .; d_call: .; j_call: TRBJ2-7; cdr3_aa: CASRKAGGTYEQYF; cdr3_nt: TGTGCCAGCAGAAAGGCGGGCGGGACCTACGAGCAGTACTTC
v_call: TRBV9; clone_size: .; d_call: .; j_call: TRBJ2-7; cdr3_aa: CASSVEAGPYEQYF; cdr3_nt: TGTGCCAGCAGCGTAGAGGCAGGACCCTACGAGCAGTACTTC
v_call: TRBV19; clone_size: .; d_call: .; j_call: TRBJ1-5; cdr3_aa: CASRGTLKEANQPQHF; cdr3_nt: TGTGCCAGCCGAGGGACACTCAAAGAGGCCAATCAGCCCCAGCATTTT
v_call: TRBV15; clone_size: .; d_call: .; j_call: TRBJ1-5; cdr3_aa: CATSPPPMERQPQHF; cdr3_nt: TGTGCCACCAGCCCCCCTCCGATGGAACGCCAGCCCCAGCATTTT
v_call: TRBV7-9; clone_size: few; d_call: TRBD1; j_call: TRBJ2-5; cdr3_aa: CAYPGRGQETQYF; cdr3_nt: TGTGCCTACCCCGGTAGGGGGCAGGAGACCCAGTACTTC
v_call: TRBV2; clone_size: .; d_call: .; j_call: TRBJ1-5; cdr3_aa: CASSEEVYSPLKQPQHF; cdr3_nt: TGTGCCAGCAGTGAAGAAGTATATTCCCCCCTCAAGCAGCCCCAGCATTTT
v_call: TRBV14; clone_size: .; d_call: .; j_call: TRBJ2-3; cdr3_aa: CASSQGWAQDTQYF; cdr3_nt: TGTGCCAGCAGCCAAGGTTGGGCCCAGGATACGCAGTATTTT
v_call: TRBV15; clone_size: .; d_call: .; j_call: TRBJ2-5; cdr3_aa: CATSREQTGWETQYF; cdr3_nt: TGTGCCACCAGCAGAGAGCAGACAGGATGGGAGACCCAGTACTTC
v_call: TRBV28; clone_size: .; d_call: .; j_call: TRBJ1-3; cdr3_aa: CASSLGGYPGNTIYF; cdr3_nt: TGTGCCAGCAGTTTAGGGGGATATCCTGGAAACACCATATATTTT